The entry that follows covers one T cell receptor (beta chain) sequence. Its target is not known. The repertoire was sequenced with immunoSEQ multiplex PCR; TCRdb's copy has only in-frame clones and lacks some. Among some 91,000 clones listed, approximately 89% were seen once. This entry is derived from a study of identifying expanded T cells in peripheral blood. Findings and caveats of the study: Across healthy donors, higher total template counts meant significantly greater approximately two-week count variance. Differentially abundant clones: around 1.2 between replicates, about 17 at around 14 days, more than 18 at four.

Collection occurred without any documented infections or immune events in donors. Germline CDR1 is WNHNN and CDR2 is SYGVQD (reference sequence). The CDR3 totals 13 residues. The V and J ends lost 2 bases and 5 bases respectively, with 6 bases between them. The source material was blood. This TCR was sampled from a person between 18 and 75 years old in good health. The J gene is TRBJ2-2, the V gene TRBV10-1; D gene uncertain. The CDR3 loop is CASSEELTGELFF. In DNA, the CDR3 is TGCGCCAGCAGTGAGGAGCTGACCGGGGAGCTGTTTTTT.